Below, 24 T cell receptor beta chains from the same sample are listed, as sequenced in a study of shared T cell receptors in the human thymus. TCRdb keeps only in-frame clones here, not all; method: immunoSEQ multiplex PCR. This sample has 600,000 or so clones, with about 87% found just once. This same sample was also taken into another study, of human thymus T cells.

Material: thymocytes. Source of these receptors: a boy under two years old with a congenital heart defect.

V and J are TRBV28 and TRBJ2-7; 13 nucleotides align to TRBD2. V was clipped by 1 base and J by 4 bases; unmatched bases: 7. The CDR3 extends over 17 amino acids. The germline gives CDR1 MDHEN, CDR2 SYDVKM. The CDR3 DNA follows: TGTGCCAGCAGTTTATACGGGACTAGCGGGATAAGGTACGAGCAGTACTTC. Its protein product is CASSLYGTSGIRYEQYF. Together with reference TRBV28 and TRBJ2-7, the CDR3 gives the full variable domain: DVKVTQSSRYLVKRTGEKVFLECVQDMDHENMFWYRQDPGLGLRLIYFSYDVKMKEKGDIPEGYSVSREKKERFSLILESASTNQTSMYLCASSLYGTSGIRYEQYFGPGTRLTVT.

This chain joins TRBV9 and TRBJ1-1; no reliable D call. The CDR3 is 17 amino acids. Germline V CDR1 and CDR2: SGDLS, YYNGEE. V lost 0 bases and J lost 1, with 16 bases in between. Here the CDR3 reads CASSVVRVKEANTEAFF. Here the CDR3 DNA reads TGTGCCAGCAGCGTAGTGAGGGTGAAGGAAGCGAACACTGAAGCTTTCTTT.

This clone has just one count. The V gene is TRBV28, the J gene TRBJ2-3; 8 bases are a match to TRBD1. J gave up 4 bases and V 6 bases, and 9 bases lay outside the gene matches. From germline, CDR1 is MDHEN and CDR2 SYDVKM. There are 15 residues in the CDR3. The chain's CDR3 is CASRVHRGVADTQYF. For the CDR3, the DNA is TGTGCCAGCAGGGTACACAGGGGGGTGGCAGATACGCAGTATTTT.

The chain employs TRBV30 and TRBJ2-7; perhaps TRBD2 as D (6 bases). The CDR3 runs 11 residues. Trimming cost V 5 bases and J 4 bases, with 9 bases left between them. Germline lookup yields CDR1 GTSNPN and CDR2 SVGIG (reference sequence). The CDR3 DNA sequence: TGTGCCTGGTTGAGCGGGTACGAGCAGTACTTC. Translating gives CAWLSGYEQYF.

V and J are TRBV27 and TRBJ2-2; 12 nucleotides match TRBD2. Trimming at V came to 7 bases and at J to 6 bases, leaving 9 bases not matched to a gene. Germline lookup yields CDR1 MNHEY and CDR2 SMNVEV (reference sequence). This CDR3 is built from 16 residues. The CDR3 coding sequence is TGTGCCAGCATTCATTCAAGACTAGCGGGAGCCGGGGAGCTGTTTTTT. Translating it yields CASIHSRLAGAGELFF.

V and J are TRBV6-5 and TRBJ1-3; 7 bases line up with TRBD1. Germline CDR1 reads MNHEY; CDR2 reads SVGAGI. This CDR3 comprises 15 residues. Trimming cost V 5 bases and J 2 bases; bases outside gene matches: 6. The CDR3 spells CASSTRQGTGNTIYF. The CDR3 DNA sequence: TGTGCCAGCAGTACCAGACAGGGCACTGGAAACACCATATATTTT.

V is TRBV30 and J is TRBJ2-7; TRBD1 aligns across 8 bases. Trimming at V came to 2 bases and at J to 5 bases, leaving 5 bases not matched to a gene. This CDR3 comprises 13 residues. Germline V CDR1 and CDR2: GTSNPN, SVGIG (reference sequence). CDR3 coding DNA: TGTGCCTGGAGTATACAGGGGGGCGACGAGCAGTACTTC. It translates to CAWSIQGGDEQYF. Full variable domain (rest looked up from reference TRBV30 and TRBJ2-7): SQTIHQWPATLVQPVGSPLSLECTVEGTSNPNLYWYRQAAGRGLQLLFYSVGIGQISSEVPQNLSASRPQDRQFILSSKKLLLSDSGFYLCAWSIQGGDEQYFGPGTRLTVT.

The chain uses TRBV5-1 and TRBJ2-7; D is perhaps TRBD1 (6 bases). The CDR3 spans 15 residues. The germline CDR1 and CDR2 sequences are SGHRS and YFSETQ. V lost 4 bases, J lost 3 bases, and 17 bases lay in between. In DNA, the CDR3 is TGCGCCAGCAGCCTGGACCCATCAGGGGTCTACGAGCAGTACTTC. Translated, it gives CASSLDPSGVYEQYF.

V gene TRBV9 combines with J gene TRBJ2-5, with 9 positions matching TRBD1. The V and J ends lost 3 bases and 6 bases, in that order; junction bases with no gene match: 9. In germline, CDR1 is SGDLS, CDR2 YYNGEE. The CDR3 length is 15 residues. Here the CDR3 reads CASSEQGARIKTQYF. CDR3 nucleotides: TGTGCCAGCAGCGAACAGGGGGCGCGAATTAAGACCCAGTACTTC.

The V and J genes are TRBV5-6 and TRBJ2-1, with 8 bases that match TRBD2. Trimming cost V 4 bases and J 7 bases; bases outside gene matches: 4. The CDR3 contains 13 residues. Per germline, CDR1 SGHDT and CDR2 YYEEEE. The CDR3 DNA reads TGTGCCAGCAGCGGGACTAGGTTAAATGAGCAGTTCTTC. This codes for CASSGTRLNEQFF.

CDR3 protein: CASSAGQDQETQYF. CDR3 coding DNA: TGTGCCAGCAGCGCAGGGCAGGACCAAGAGACCCAGTACTTC. The rearrangement links TRBV9 to TRBJ2-5, with D maybe TRBD1 (5 bases). V lost 3 bases and J 0 bases, leaving 9 bases between the germline ends. Germline CDR1 reads SGDLS; CDR2 reads YYNGEE. The CDR3 totals 14 residues.

This clone was observed once. The gene calls are TRBV6-5 and TRBJ1-6, with 7 bases matching TRBD1. Trimming cost V 6 bases and J 10 bases; bases outside gene matches: 9. CDR1 MNHEY and CDR2 SVGAGI come from the germline V gene. The CDR3 is 14 residues long. DNA for the CDR3: TGTGCCAGCAGAAGACAGGGTGGAAACTCACCCCTCCACTTT. Residues: CASRRQGGNSPLHF.

This chain links TRBV27 with TRBJ2-3; 15 nucleotides align to TRBD2. Trimming at V came to 6 bases and at J to 6 bases, leaving 7 bases not matched to a gene. The CDR3 totals 16 residues. The germline V gene has CDR1 MNHEY and CDR2 SMNVEV (reference sequence). CDR3 nucleotide sequence: TGTGCCAGCAGCTGGACTAGCGGGAGGGCAGAGGATACGCAGTATTTT. Translation gives CASSWTSGRAEDTQYF.

This chain uses TRBV25-1 with TRBJ2-2, with a tentative D call TRBD1 (6 bases). The CDR3 sequence is 17 residues long. Trimming took 2 bases from V and 3 from J, leaving 16 bases between them. Germline V gene data show CDR1 as MGHDK and CDR2 as SYGVNS. The DNA of the CDR3 is TGTGCCAGCAGTGAACTGGACAGTCGAGGGTACACCGGGGAGCTGTTTTTT. It is translated as CASSELDSRGYTGELFF.

The chain combines TRBV15 with TRBJ2-3; D ambiguous. The V end was cut by 7 bases, the J end by 5 bases, with 7 bases between. The CDR3 consists of 11 residues. Per germline, CDR1 LNHNV and CDR2 YYDKDF (reference sequence). CDR3 sequence (DNA): TGTGCCACCATCCCCAGAGATACGCAGTATTTT. Its translation is CATIPRDTQYF.

The rearrangement links TRBV4-2 to TRBJ2-7, with 10 bases identical to TRBD2. Germline trimming cut 0 bases from V and 0 bases from J; bases unmatched to any gene: 8. The CDR3 covers 18 residues. In germline, CDR1 is LGHNA, CDR2 YNFKEQ. CDR3 nucleotides: TGTGCCAGCAGCCAAGATTCCATTAGCGGGGGGCTCTCCTACGAGCAGTACTTC. Translating gives CASSQDSISGGLSYEQYF.

As concerns this clone: Other DNA sequences in the sample encode the same CDR3. The gene calls are TRBV4-2 and TRBJ1-6; 9 nucleotides agree with TRBD1. J lost 13 bases, V lost 0 bases, and 16 bases had no gene match. The germline V gene has CDR1 LGHNA and CDR2 YNFKEQ. CDR3 length equals 18 residues. The CDR3 nucleotides read TGTGCCAGCAGCCAAGAACAGCCGGGACAGGGAGGTTCCTCCCCCCTCCACTTT. Translated: CASSQEQPGQGGSSPLHF.

V is TRBV5-1 and J is TRBJ2-3, with 9 bases fitting TRBD2. The CDR3 spans 18 residues. V lost 4 bases to trimming and J lost 0 bases; unmatched junction nucleotides: 12. Germline V lookup: CDR1 SGHRS, CDR2 YFSETQ. DNA for the CDR3: TGCGCCAGCAGCCCCGGACTAGCGTCGGGTAGGAGCACAGATACGCAGTATTTT. This translates into CASSPGLASGRSTDTQYF.

The chain is built from TRBV20-1 and TRBJ2-1; D is unresolved. Germline V gene data show CDR1 as DFQATT and CDR2 as SNEGSKA (reference sequence). The length of the CDR3 is 11 residues. V shed 3 bases and J shed 5 bases, with 5 bases lying between them. The DNA for the CDR3 is TGCAGTGCTAGCGACAACAATGAGCAGTTCTTC. Amino acid sequence: CSASDNNEQFF.

This clone appeared once. The chain is built from TRBV2 and TRBJ2-1; 9 bases map to TRBD1. Germline lookup yields CDR1 SNHLY and CDR2 FYNNEI. The CDR3 length is 19 residues. V shed 7 bases, J shed 6 bases, and the junction held 22 bases outside the gene matches. The CDR3 loop reads CASITRWGQGPSRANEQFF. The CDR3 region has the DNA TGTGCCAGCATTACTCGGTGGGGACAGGGTCCCAGCAGGGCCAATGAGCAGTTCTTC. Together with reference TRBV2 and TRBJ2-1, the CDR3 gives the full variable domain: EPEVTQTPSHQVTQMGQEVILRCVPISNHLYFYWYRQILGQKVEFLVSFYNNEISEKSEIFDDQFSVERPDGSNFTLKIRSTKLEDSAMYFCASITRWGQGPSRANEQFFGPGTRLTVL.

The gene calls are TRBV5-4 and TRBJ2-3; 10 bases line up with TRBD1. CDR1 and CDR2 from the germline V gene are SGHNT and YYREEE (reference sequence). The CDR3 extends over 19 amino acids. V dropped 2 bases and J dropped 6; count of bases not matched to a gene: 18. The DNA of the CDR3 is TGTGCCAGCAGCTTCCGGGACAGGGGCCGACATCCCCGGATTGATACGCAGTATTTT. This gives the protein CASSFRDRGRHPRIDTQYF.

V usage is TRBV30 and J usage is TRBJ2-7, with TRBD2 as a possible D gene (5 bases). Germline CDR1 is GTSNPN and CDR2 is SVGIG (reference sequence). This CDR3 spans 18 amino acids. Trimming removed 0 bases from V and 2 bases from J, with 23 bases in between. The CDR3 bases are TGTGCCTGGAGTGTATCGTTTAGTTCGAGGGATCTCACCTACGAGCAGTACTTC. It yields the protein CAWSVSFSSRDLTYEQYF.

Concerning this clone: Other DNA sequences in the sample encode the same CDR3. The rearrangement uses TRBV7-9 and TRBJ1-2; D not resolved. This CDR3 spans 12 amino acids. Trimming took 2 bases from V and 8 from J, leaving 9 bases between them. Germline loops: CDR1 SEHNR, CDR2 FQNEAQ (reference sequence). CDR3 DNA sequence: TGTGCCAGCAGCTTACGGGGATACGGCTACACCTTC. Amino acids: CASSLRGYGYTF. The whole variable domain, filled in from reference TRBV7-9 and TRBJ1-2, reads DTGVSQNPRHKITKRGQNVTFRCDPISEHNRLYWYRQTLGQGPEFLTYFQNEAQLEKSRLLSDRFSAERPKGSFSTLEIQRTEQGDSAMYLCASSLRGYGYTFGSGTRLTVV.

The chain links TRBV27 to TRBJ2-3; TRBD2 matches 8 bases. The V gene's germline CDR1 is MNHEY and CDR2 SMNVEV (reference sequence). V lost 4 bases and J lost 2; bases outside the gene matches: 8. This CDR3 contains 16 residues. CDR3 loop: CASSSSSGVYTDTQYF. In DNA, the CDR3 is TGTGCCAGCAGTTCAAGTAGCGGGGTGTACACAGATACGCAGTATTTT.